This T cell receptor beta chain emerged from a study of blood T cell repertoires in COVID-19. Study as a whole: The United States, Italy and Spain provided the acute and convalescent COVID-19 samples.

Germline CDR1 SNHLY, CDR2 FYNNEI. The CDR3 is 11 amino acids. Trimming removed 4 bases from V and 9 bases from J, with 9 bases in between. Repertoires were generated with immunoSEQ multiplex PCR, while TCRdb's copy carries only in-frame clones and drops some. Of over 150,000 clones in the sample, roughly 84% were seen once. The table lists this clone with a few counts. The gene calls are TRBV2 and TRBJ2-5, with a possible D match to TRBD1 (7 bases). This TCR was recovered from a man aged 45-65 years with active or convalescent COVID-19. Sample: peripheral blood. The CDR3 DNA is TGTGCCAGCAGTGTCAGGGGGGCCCAGTACTTC. This translates into CASSVRGAQYF.